These 3 T cell receptor beta chains were sequenced from one sample in a study of T cell clonality in common variable immunodeficiency. Sequencing used immunoSEQ multiplex PCR; TCRdb keeps in-frame clones, though not all of them. The profile covers about 52,000 clones, none occurring a single time. Specimen: peripheral blood mononuclear cells. These receptors were collected from a person aged 18 to 75 in good health.

A word on this clone: The read halts 3 residues ahead of the CDR3 end, with the missing end drawn from the germline J gene. The V call is TRBV5-1, the J call TRBJ1-1; D may be TRBD1 (6 bases). Germline V gene sequence: CDR1 SGHRS, CDR2 YFSETQ. The CDR3 is 13 residues long. Trimming cost V 3 bases and J 5 bases, with 11 bases left between them. CDR3 DNA, as far as it was read: TGCGCCAGCAGCTCCCAGGGGAGAACTGAA. Its translation: CASSSQGRTE. The full CDR3 protein is CASSSQGRTEAFF.

This clone was seen only a few times. Read data end 3 residues before the CDR3 end; the end is taken from the germline J gene. The V call is TRBV7-6, the J call TRBJ1-1; 7 bases match TRBD1. After removal of 2 bases from V and 3 bases from J, the junction contained 9 bases not matched to a gene. The CDR3 has 16 residues. CDR1 is SGHVS, CDR2 FNYEAQ, per germline. The sequenced part of the CDR3 DNA is TGTGCCAGCAGCTTAAGTGCCGGGACAGAATACACTGAA. Translation: CASSLSAGTEYTE. The complete CDR3 sequence is CASSLSAGTEYTEAFF.

The sample holds many counts of this clone. CDR3 DNA (partial): TGTGCCAGCAGCTTATCCGGCCCCGGGGGAGATACG. Translating gives CASSLSGPGGDT. The CDR3 as a whole reads CASSLSGPGGDTQYF. The chain carries TRBV11-3 and TRBJ2-3; TRBD2 might be the D (6 bases). From the germline J gene comes the end of the CDR3, since the read stops 3 residues before it. The CDR3 has 15 amino acids. Germline V gene data show CDR1 as SGHNT and CDR2 as YENEEA. V was clipped by 2 bases and J by 5 bases, with 14 bases between them.